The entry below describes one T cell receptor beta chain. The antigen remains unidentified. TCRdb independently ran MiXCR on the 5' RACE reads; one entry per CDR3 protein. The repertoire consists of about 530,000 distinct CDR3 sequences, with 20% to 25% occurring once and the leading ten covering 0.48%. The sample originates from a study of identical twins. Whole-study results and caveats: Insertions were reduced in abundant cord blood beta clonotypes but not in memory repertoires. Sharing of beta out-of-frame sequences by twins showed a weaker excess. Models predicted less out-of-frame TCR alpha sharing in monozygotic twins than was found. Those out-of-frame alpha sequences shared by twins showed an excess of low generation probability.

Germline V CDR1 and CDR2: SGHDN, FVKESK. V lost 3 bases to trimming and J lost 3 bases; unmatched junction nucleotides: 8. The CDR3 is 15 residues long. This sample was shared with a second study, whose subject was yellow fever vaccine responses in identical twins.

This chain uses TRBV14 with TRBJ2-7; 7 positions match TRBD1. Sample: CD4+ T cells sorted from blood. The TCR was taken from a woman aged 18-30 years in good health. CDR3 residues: CASSHNRGSHYEQYF. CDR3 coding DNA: TGTGCCAGCAGCCATAACAGGGGATCCCACTACGAGCAGTACTTC.